This is a list of T cell receptor beta chains from one sample in a study of shared clonotypes between healthy human individuals. TCRdb keeps only in-frame clones here, not all; method: immunoSEQ multiplex PCR. Among under 2,000,000 clones listed, over 85% were seen once. The sequencing input was naive CD8+ T cells sorted from blood. These receptors all come from a man between 18 and 35 years old in good health. Both conserved end residues are part of each CDR3. Fields, in order: D gene, clone size, J gene, V gene, CDR3 DNA, CDR3 protein. A D gene is named only where the DNA matches it firmly. Some rows mark clone size as missing; the rest say once, few, many or name a class of expanded clone.

D: TRBD2
size: .
J: TRBJ2-7
V: TRBV4-1
DNA: TGCGCCAGCAGCCAAGCTAGCGGGACCCCCTACGAGCAGTACTTC
CDR3: CASSQASGTPYEQYF

D: TRBD2
size: .
J: TRBJ2-7
V: TRBV10-1
DNA: TGCGCCAGCAGTGAGGGACTAGCGTATGAGCAGTACTTC
CDR3: CASSEGLAYEQYF

D: .
size: once
J: TRBJ2-5
V: TRBV6-6
DNA: TGTGCCAGCAGTTACTCGATCAAAGAGACCCAGTACTTC
CDR3: CASSYSIKETQYF

D: .
size: .
J: TRBJ2-7
V: TRBV7-9
DNA: TGTGCCAGCAGCGACAGCACCTACGAGCAGTACTTC
CDR3: CASSDSTYEQYF

D: TRBD2
size: .
J: TRBJ2-1
V: TRBV6-1
DNA: TGTGCCAGCAGTGGGACTAGGGTTTTAGTAAGCGATGAGCAGTTCTTC
CDR3: CASSGTRVLVSDEQFF

D: TRBD2
size: .
J: TRBJ2-1
V: TRBV6-1
DNA: TGTGCCAGCAGTGGGGGACTAGCGGGACTCAATGAGCAGTTCTTC
CDR3: CASSGGLAGLNEQFF

D: .
size: .
J: TRBJ1-3
V: TRBV28
DNA: TGTGCCAGCAGTTTAATGCCCGGCCCCTCTGGAAACACCATATATTTT
CDR3: CASSLMPGPSGNTIYF

D: TRBD2
size: once
J: TRBJ2-3
V: TRBV27
DNA: TGTGCCAGCAGTACACTAGCGGGGATCACAGATACGCAGTATTTT
CDR3: CASSTLAGITDTQYF

D: TRBD2
size: .
J: TRBJ2-1
V: TRBV4-3
DNA: TGCGCCAGCAGCCAGGGACTAGCGGGAGTCTTCTCCTACAATGAGCAGTTCTTC
CDR3: CASSQGLAGVFSYNEQFF

D: .
size: .
J: TRBJ1-5
V: TRBV7-8
DNA: TGTGCCAGCAGCCCGACAGGTTTCAATCAGCCCCAGCATTTT
CDR3: CASSPTGFNQPQHF

D: .
size: .
J: TRBJ2-7
V: TRBV7-2
DNA: TGTGCCAGCAGCAACCTCATCTCCTACGAGCAGTACTTC
CDR3: CASSNLISYEQYF

D: .
size: .
J: TRBJ2-7
V: TRBV7-9
DNA: TGTGCCAGCAGCTTAGTCGTGGCAGGGGAGGACGAGCAGTACTTC
CDR3: CASSLVVAGEDEQYF

D: TRBD1
size: .
J: TRBJ1-3
V: TRBV10-2
DNA: TGCGCCAGCAGTGAGATTGGGCCAGGGGGATTCGGAAACACCATATATTTT
CDR3: CASSEIGPGGFGNTIYF

D: .
size: .
J: TRBJ1-5
V: TRBV28
DNA: TGTGCCAGCAGTTTGGGGCGGGTTAGCTCCAATCAGCCCCAGCATTTT
CDR3: CASSLGRVSSNQPQHF

D: .
size: .
J: TRBJ1-1
V: TRBV9
DNA: TGTGCCAGCTCACGTTCACGAGACGGATGGGACACTGAAGCTTTCTTT
CDR3: CASSRSRDGWDTEAFF

D: .
size: .
J: TRBJ2-1
V: TRBV7-8
DNA: TGTGCCAGCAGCTTAGTGGCGGGAGAGCAGTTCTTC
CDR3: CASSLVAGEQFF

D: TRBD1
size: .
J: TRBJ2-7
V: TRBV29-1
DNA: TGCAGCGTTGAAAGGAGGGGACAGGGGTACGAGCAGTACTTC
CDR3: CSVERRGQGYEQYF

D: TRBD1
size: .
J: TRBJ1-4
V: TRBV5-1
DNA: TGCGCCAGCAGCTATGGGACAGGGACACTGGGTGAAAAACTGTTTTTT
CDR3: CASSYGTGTLGEKLFF

D: .
size: .
J: TRBJ1-2
V: TRBV15
DNA: TGTGCCACCAGCAGCAAGGGCGACTATGGCTACACCTTC
CDR3: CATSSKGDYGYTF

D: .
size: .
J: TRBJ1-4
V: TRBV10-3
DNA: TGTGCCATCAGTGAAACAGGGACTAATGAAAAACTGTTTTTT
CDR3: CAISETGTNEKLFF

D: .
size: .
J: TRBJ2-2
V: TRBV27
DNA: TGTGCCAGCAGTCCACAACCGGGGAGTGGGACCGGGGAGCTGTTTTTT
CDR3: CASSPQPGSGTGELFF

D: .
size: .
J: TRBJ1-1
V: TRBV20-1
DNA: TGCAGTGCGAGTCAGGGCCCTGAAGCTTTCTTT
CDR3: CSASQGPEAFF

D: .
size: .
J: TRBJ1-1
V: TRBV30
DNA: TGTGCCTGGAGTGTCGGGCAGTCCGGTACTGAAGCTTTCTTT
CDR3: CAWSVGQSGTEAFF

D: .
size: .
J: TRBJ1-2
V: TRBV18
DNA: TGTGCCAGCTCACCAGAGGGAAAGGCGATTAACTATGGCTACACCTTC
CDR3: CASSPEGKAINYGYTF

D: .
size: .
J: TRBJ2-1
V: TRBV2
DNA: TGTGCCAGCAGTGATTCCCCCATGGGGGAGCAGTTCTTC
CDR3: CASSDSPMGEQFF

D: TRBD1
size: .
J: TRBJ1-5
V: TRBV19
DNA: TGTGCCAGTACCGAGACAGGGGGCGGCAATCAGCCCCAGCATTTT
CDR3: CASTETGGGNQPQHF

D: TRBD2
size: .
J: TRBJ2-5
V: TRBV6-5
DNA: TGTGCCAGCAGCCCCGGGACTAGCGGGGAGACCCAGTACTTC
CDR3: CASSPGTSGETQYF

D: .
size: .
J: TRBJ2-1
V: TRBV4-1
DNA: TGCGCCAGCAGCCAAGATCCAGTACCCACGGGCAATGAGCAGTTCTTC
CDR3: CASSQDPVPTGNEQFF

D: TRBD1
size: .
J: TRBJ2-7
V: TRBV11-2
DNA: TGTGCCAGCAGCTTCGACAGGGCCTACGAGCAGTACTTC
CDR3: CASSFDRAYEQYF

D: TRBD1
size: once
J: TRBJ2-1
V: TRBV10-1
DNA: TGCGCCAGCAGTGCAGGGACAGGGCGGGGCGAGCAGTTCTTC
CDR3: CASSAGTGRGEQFF

D: .
size: .
J: TRBJ2-5
V: TRBV11-2
DNA: TGTGCCAGCAGTTCCCAGAGGGACCAAGAGACCCAGTACTTC
CDR3: CASSSQRDQETQYF

D: .
size: .
J: TRBJ2-7
V: TRBV6-5
DNA: TGTGCCAGCAGTTACTCGAAGACCACGTCCTCCTACGAGCAGTACTTC
CDR3: CASSYSKTTSSYEQYF

D: .
size: .
J: TRBJ2-7
V: TRBV23-1
DNA: TGCGCCAGCAGCGTCAGGAAACCTACCTACGAGCAGTACTTC
CDR3: CASSVRKPTYEQYF

D: TRBD1
size: .
J: TRBJ1-5
V: TRBV9
DNA: TGTGCCAGCAGCGGGGGACAGGGTGTGCAGCCCCAGCATTTT
CDR3: CASSGGQGVQPQHF

D: .
size: .
J: TRBJ1-2
V: TRBV7-9
DNA: TGTGCCAGCAGCTTAGCGGTCAGGGGTCTGTTTGGCTACACCTTC
CDR3: CASSLAVRGLFGYTF

D: .
size: .
J: TRBJ2-1
V: TRBV19
DNA: TGTGCCAGTAGTATAGCAGAAAATGAGCAGTTCTTC
CDR3: CASSIAENEQFF

D: .
size: .
J: TRBJ1-3
V: TRBV13
DNA: TGTGCCAGCAGCTTAGGCCTCGGGCAGTCTGGAAACACCATATATTTT
CDR3: CASSLGLGQSGNTIYF

D: .
size: .
J: TRBJ1-3
V: TRBV7-9
DNA: TGTGCCAGCAGCTTCACCGACTCTGGAAACACCATATATTTT
CDR3: CASSFTDSGNTIYF

D: .
size: .
J: TRBJ2-5
V: TRBV7-9
DNA: TGTGCCAGTATCGTGGATGAGAATCAAGAGACCCAGTACTTC
CDR3: CASIVDENQETQYF

D: .
size: .
J: TRBJ2-2
V: TRBV9
DNA: TGTGCCAGCAGCCTCGGGGGAGGTCAGCTGTTTTTT
CDR3: CASSLGGGQLFF

D: .
size: few
J: TRBJ1-1
V: TRBV11-2
DNA: TGTGCCAGCAGCTTAGCCATGAACACTGAAGCTTTCTTT
CDR3: CASSLAMNTEAFF